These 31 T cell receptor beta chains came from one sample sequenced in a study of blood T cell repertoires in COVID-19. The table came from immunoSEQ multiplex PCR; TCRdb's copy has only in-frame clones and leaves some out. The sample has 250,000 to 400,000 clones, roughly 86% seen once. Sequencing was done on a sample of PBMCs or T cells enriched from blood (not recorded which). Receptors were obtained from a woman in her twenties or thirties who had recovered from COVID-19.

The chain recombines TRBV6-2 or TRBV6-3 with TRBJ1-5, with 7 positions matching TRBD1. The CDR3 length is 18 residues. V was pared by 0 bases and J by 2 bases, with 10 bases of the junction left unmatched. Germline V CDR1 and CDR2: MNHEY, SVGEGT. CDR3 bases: TGTGCCAGCAGTTACTCCTACAGGGGAGGAAGGGGCAATCAGCCCCAGCATTTT. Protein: CASSYSYRGGRGNQPQHF.

The CDR3 nucleotides read TGTGCCAGCAGCCAGGCAGGGTACACCGGGGAGCTGTTTTTT. It is translated as CASSQAGYTGELFF. The V gene is TRBV4-2, the J gene TRBJ2-2; D may be TRBD1 (5 bases). The CDR3 is made up of 14 amino acids. Trimming took 3 bases from V and 3 from J, leaving 8 bases between them. CDR1 is LGHNA, CDR2 YNFKEQ, per germline.

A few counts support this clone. The CDR3 reads CAWSAGTETVWTEAFF. Written as DNA, the CDR3 is TGTGCCTGGAGTGCCGGGACAGAGACCGTTTGGACTGAAGCTTTCTTT. This rearrangement joins TRBV30 to TRBJ1-1; TRBD1 agrees at 7 bases. Trimming removed 1 base from V and 5 bases from J; junction bases left unmatched: 13. Germline CDR1 reads GTSNPN; CDR2 reads SVGIG (reference sequence). CDR3 length: 16 residues.

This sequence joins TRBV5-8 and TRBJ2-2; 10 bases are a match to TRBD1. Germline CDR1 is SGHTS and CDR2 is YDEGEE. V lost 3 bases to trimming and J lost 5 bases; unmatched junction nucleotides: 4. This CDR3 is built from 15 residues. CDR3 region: CASSSGQGWTGELFF. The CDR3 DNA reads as TGTGCCAGCAGCTCGGGACAGGGGTGGACCGGGGAGCTGTTTTTT.

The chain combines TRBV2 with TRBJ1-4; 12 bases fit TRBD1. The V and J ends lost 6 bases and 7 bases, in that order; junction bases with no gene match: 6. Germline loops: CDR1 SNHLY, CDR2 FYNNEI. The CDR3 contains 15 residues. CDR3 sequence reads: CASRSWDRGREKLFF. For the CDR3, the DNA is TGTGCCAGCAGAAGTTGGGACAGGGGGCGTGAAAAACTGTTTTTT.

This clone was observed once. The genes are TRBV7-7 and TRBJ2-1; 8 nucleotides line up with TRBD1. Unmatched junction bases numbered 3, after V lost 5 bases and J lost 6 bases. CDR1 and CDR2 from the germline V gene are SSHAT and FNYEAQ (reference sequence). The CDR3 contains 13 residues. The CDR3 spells CASSPDRANEQFF. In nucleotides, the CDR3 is TGTGCCAGCAGCCCGGACAGGGCCAATGAGCAGTTCTTC.

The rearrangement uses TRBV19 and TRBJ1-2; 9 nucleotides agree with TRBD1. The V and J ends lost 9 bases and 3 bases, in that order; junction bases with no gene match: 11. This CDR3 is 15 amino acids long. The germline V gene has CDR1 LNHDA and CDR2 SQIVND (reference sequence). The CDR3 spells CASTFVDRGHYGYTF. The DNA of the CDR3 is TGTGCCAGCACCTTCGTGGACAGGGGCCACTATGGCTACACCTTC. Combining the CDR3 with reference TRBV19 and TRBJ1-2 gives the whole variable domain DGGITQSPKYLFRKEGQNVTLSCEQNLNHDAMYWYRQDPGQGLRLIYYSQIVNDFQKGDIAEGYSVSREKKESFPLTVTSAQKNPTAFYLCASTFVDRGHYGYTFGSGTRLTVV.

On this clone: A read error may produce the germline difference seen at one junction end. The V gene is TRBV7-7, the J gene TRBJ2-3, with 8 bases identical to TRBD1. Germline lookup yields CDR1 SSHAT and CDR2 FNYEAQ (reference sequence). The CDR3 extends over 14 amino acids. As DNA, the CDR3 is TGTGCTAGCAGCCCCGTTAGGACAGGGGATACGCAGTATTTT. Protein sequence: CASSPVRTGDTQYF.

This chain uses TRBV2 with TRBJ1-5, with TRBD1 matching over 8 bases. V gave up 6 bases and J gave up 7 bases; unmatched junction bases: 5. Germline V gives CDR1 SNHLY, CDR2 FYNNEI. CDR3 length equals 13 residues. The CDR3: CASRGAGGQPQHF. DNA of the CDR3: TGTGCCAGCAGGGGGGCAGGGGGCCAGCCCCAGCATTTT.

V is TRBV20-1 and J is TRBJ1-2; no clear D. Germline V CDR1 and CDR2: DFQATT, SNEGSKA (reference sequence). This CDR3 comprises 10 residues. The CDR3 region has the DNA TGCAGCACGGAGAACTATGGCTACACCTTC. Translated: CSTENYGYTF.

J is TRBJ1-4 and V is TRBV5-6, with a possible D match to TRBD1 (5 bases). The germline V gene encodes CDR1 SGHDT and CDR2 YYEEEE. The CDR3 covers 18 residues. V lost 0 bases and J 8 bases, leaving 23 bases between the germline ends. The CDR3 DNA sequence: TGTGCCAGCAGCTTGGCTCTAGGGCCCCACGGGGGTGGCGAAAAACTGTTTTTT. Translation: CASSLALGPHGGGEKLFF. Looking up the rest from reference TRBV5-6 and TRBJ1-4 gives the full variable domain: DAGVTQSPTHLIKTRGQQVTLRCSPKSGHDTVSWYQQALGQGPQFIFQYYEEEERQRGNFPDRFSGHQFPNYSSELNVNALLLGDSALYLCASSLALGPHGGGEKLFFGSGTQLSVL.

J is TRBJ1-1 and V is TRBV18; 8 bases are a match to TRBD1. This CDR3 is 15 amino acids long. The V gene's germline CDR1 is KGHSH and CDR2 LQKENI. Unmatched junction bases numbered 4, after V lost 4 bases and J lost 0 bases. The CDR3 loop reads CASSQDRAMNTEAFF. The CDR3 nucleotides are TGTGCCAGCTCACAGGACAGGGCGATGAACACTGAAGCTTTCTTT. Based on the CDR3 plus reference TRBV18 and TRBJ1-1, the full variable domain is NAGVMQNPRHLVRRRGQEARLRCSPMKGHSHVYWYRQLPEEGLKFMVYLQKENIIDESGMPKERFSAEFPKEGPSILRIQQVVRGDSAAYFCASSQDRAMNTEAFFGQGTRLTVV.

Written as DNA, the CDR3 is TGTGCCAGCAGCCAGAAAGGCACCGGGACTAGCGGGGGGGCTTATGTGTTCTTC. This encodes CASSQKGTGTSGGAYVFF. V is TRBV4-2 and J is TRBJ2-1; 16 positions match TRBD2. Germline lookup yields CDR1 LGHNA and CDR2 YNFKEQ. CDR3 length: 18 residues. With V trimmed by 3 bases and J by 15 bases, 17 bases remained unmatched.

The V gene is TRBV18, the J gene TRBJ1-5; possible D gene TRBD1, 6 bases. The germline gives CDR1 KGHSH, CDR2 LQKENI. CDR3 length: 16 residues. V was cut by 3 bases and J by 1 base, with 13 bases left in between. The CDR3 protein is CASSPRQGTSNQPQHF. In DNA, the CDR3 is TGTGCCAGCTCACCCCGGCAGGGGACGAGCAATCAGCCCCAGCATTTT.

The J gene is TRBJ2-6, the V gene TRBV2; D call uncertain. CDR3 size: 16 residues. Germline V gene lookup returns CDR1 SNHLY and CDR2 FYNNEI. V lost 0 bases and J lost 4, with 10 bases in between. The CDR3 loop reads CASSEAQSSGANVLTF. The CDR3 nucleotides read TGTGCCAGCAGTGAAGCGCAGTCATCCGGGGCCAACGTCCTGACTTTC. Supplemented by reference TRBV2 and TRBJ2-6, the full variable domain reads EPEVTQTPSHQVTQMGQEVILRCVPISNHLYFYWYRQILGQKVEFLVSFYNNEISEKSEIFDDQFSVERPDGSNFTLKIRSTKLEDSAMYFCASSEAQSSGANVLTFGAGSRLTVL.

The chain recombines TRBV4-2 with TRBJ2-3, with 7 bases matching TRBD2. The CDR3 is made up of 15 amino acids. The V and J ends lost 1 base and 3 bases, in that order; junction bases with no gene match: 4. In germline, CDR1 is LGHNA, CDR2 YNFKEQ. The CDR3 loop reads CASSQASGITDTQYF. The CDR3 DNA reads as TGTGCCAGCAGCCAAGCTAGCGGTATAACAGATACGCAGTATTTT.

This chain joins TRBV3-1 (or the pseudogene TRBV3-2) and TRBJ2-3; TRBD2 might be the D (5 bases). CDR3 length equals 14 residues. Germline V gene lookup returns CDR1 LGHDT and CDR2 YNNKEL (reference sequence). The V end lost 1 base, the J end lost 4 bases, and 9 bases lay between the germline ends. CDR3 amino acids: CASSQVLVPDTQYF. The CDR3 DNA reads TGTGCCAGCAGCCAAGTACTAGTTCCAGATACGCAGTATTTT.

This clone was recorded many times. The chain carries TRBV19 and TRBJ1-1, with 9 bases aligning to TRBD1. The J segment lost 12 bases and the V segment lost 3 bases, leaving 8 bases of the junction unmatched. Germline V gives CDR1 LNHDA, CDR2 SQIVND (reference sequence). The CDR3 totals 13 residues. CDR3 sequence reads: CASSMGQGLEPFF. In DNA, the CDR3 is TGTGCCAGTAGTATGGGACAGGGCTTAGAACCTTTCTTT.

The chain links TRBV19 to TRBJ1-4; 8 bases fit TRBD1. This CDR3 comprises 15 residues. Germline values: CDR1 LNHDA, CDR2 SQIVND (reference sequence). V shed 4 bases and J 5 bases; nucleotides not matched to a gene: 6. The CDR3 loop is CASSTFQGANEKLFF. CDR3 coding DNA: TGTGCCAGTAGTACCTTTCAGGGGGCAAATGAAAAACTGTTTTTT. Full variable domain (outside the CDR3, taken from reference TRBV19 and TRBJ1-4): DGGITQSPKYLFRKEGQNVTLSCEQNLNHDAMYWYRQDPGQGLRLIYYSQIVNDFQKGDIAEGYSVSREKKESFPLTVTSAQKNPTAFYLCASSTFQGANEKLFFGSGTQLSVL.

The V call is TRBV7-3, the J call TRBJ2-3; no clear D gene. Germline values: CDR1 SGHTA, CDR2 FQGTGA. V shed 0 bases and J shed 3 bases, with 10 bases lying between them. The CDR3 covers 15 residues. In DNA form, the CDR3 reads TGTGCCAGCAGCTTAACGTCGTCACGGACAGATACGCAGTATTTT. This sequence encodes CASSLTSSRTDTQYF. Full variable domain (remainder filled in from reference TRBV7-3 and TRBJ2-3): GAGVSQTPSNKVTEKGKYVELRCDPISGHTALYWYRQSLGQGPEFLIYFQGTGAADDSGLPNDRFFAVRPEGSVSTLKIQRTERGDSAVYLCASSLTSSRTDTQYFGPGTRLTVL.

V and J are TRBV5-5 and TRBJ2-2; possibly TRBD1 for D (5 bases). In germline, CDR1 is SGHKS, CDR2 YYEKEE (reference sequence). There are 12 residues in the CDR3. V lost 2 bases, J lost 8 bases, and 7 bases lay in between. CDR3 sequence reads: CASSFRAGELFF. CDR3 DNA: TGTGCCAGCAGCTTCAGGGCAGGGGAGCTGTTTTTT.

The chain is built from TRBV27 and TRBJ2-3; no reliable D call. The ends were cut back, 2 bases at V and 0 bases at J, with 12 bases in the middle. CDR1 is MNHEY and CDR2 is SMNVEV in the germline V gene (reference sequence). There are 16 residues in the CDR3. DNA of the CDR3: TGTGCCAGCAGTTTACGCTTGGTAACTAGCACAGATACGCAGTATTTT. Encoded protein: CASSLRLVTSTDTQYF.

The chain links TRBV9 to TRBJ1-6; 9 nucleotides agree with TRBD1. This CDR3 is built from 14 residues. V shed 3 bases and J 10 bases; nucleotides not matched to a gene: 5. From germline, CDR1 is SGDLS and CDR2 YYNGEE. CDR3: CASSDGTGYSPLHF. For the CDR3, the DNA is TGTGCCAGCAGCGATGGGACAGGGTACTCACCCCTCCACTTT.

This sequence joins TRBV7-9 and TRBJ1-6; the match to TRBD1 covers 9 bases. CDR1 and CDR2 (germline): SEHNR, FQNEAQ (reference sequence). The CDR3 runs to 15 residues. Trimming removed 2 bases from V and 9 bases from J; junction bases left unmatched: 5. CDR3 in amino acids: CASSLRGQGFSPLHF. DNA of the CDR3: TGTGCCAGCAGCTTACGCGGACAGGGGTTTTCACCCCTCCACTTT.

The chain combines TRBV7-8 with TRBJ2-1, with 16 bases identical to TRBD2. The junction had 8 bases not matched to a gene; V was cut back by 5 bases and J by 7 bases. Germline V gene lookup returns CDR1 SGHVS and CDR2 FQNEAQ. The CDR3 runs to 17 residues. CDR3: CASSRRGLAGGSNEQFF. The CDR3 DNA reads TGTGCCAGCAGCCGAAGGGGACTAGCGGGGGGGTCGAATGAGCAGTTCTTC.

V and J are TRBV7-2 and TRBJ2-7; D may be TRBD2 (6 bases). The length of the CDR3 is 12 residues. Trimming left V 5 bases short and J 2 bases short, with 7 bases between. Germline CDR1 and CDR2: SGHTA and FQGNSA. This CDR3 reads CASSRLAYEQYF. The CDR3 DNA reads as TGTGCCAGCAGCAGACTAGCCTACGAGCAGTACTTC.

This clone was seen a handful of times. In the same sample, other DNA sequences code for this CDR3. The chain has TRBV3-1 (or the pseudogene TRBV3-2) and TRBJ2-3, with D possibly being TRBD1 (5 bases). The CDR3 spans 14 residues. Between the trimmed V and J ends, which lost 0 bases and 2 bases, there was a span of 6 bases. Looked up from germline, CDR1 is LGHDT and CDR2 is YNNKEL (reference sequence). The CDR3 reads CASSQDGHTDTQYF. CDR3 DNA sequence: TGTGCCAGCAGCCAAGATGGACACACAGATACGCAGTATTTT.

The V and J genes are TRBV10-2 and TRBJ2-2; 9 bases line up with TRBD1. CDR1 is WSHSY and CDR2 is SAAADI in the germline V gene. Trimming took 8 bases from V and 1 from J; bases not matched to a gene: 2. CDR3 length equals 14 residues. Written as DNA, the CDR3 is TGCGCCAGCTGGGACAGGGAGAACACCGGGGAGCTGTTTTTT. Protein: CASWDRENTGELFF.

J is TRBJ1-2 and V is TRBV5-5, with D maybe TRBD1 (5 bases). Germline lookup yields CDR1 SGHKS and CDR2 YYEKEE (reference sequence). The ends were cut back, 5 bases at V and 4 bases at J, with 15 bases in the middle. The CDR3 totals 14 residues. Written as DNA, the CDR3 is TGTGCCAGCAGTCAAGGGGCAGGACCCTATGGCTACACCTTC. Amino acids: CASSQGAGPYGYTF.

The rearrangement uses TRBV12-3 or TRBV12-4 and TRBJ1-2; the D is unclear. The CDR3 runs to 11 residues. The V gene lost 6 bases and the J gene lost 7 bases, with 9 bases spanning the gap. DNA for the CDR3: TGTGCCAGCAGCTATTACAGTGGCTACACCTTC. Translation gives CASSYYSGYTF.

In DNA, the CDR3 is TGTGCCAGTAGTACGACGGGGGGACAACAGCCCCAGCATTTT. This encodes CASSTTGGQQPQHF. The chain has TRBV19 and TRBJ1-5; weak D call: TRBD1 (6 bases). The V and J ends lost 4 bases and 7 bases respectively, with 14 bases between them. Germline V gene lookup returns CDR1 LNHDA and CDR2 SQIVND (reference sequence). The CDR3 spans 14 residues. The complete variable domain, with remaining parts taken from reference TRBV19 and TRBJ1-5, reads DGGITQSPKYLFRKEGQNVTLSCEQNLNHDAMYWYRQDPGQGLRLIYYSQIVNDFQKGDIAEGYSVSREKKESFPLTVTSAQKNPTAFYLCASSTTGGQQPQHFGDGTRLSIL.